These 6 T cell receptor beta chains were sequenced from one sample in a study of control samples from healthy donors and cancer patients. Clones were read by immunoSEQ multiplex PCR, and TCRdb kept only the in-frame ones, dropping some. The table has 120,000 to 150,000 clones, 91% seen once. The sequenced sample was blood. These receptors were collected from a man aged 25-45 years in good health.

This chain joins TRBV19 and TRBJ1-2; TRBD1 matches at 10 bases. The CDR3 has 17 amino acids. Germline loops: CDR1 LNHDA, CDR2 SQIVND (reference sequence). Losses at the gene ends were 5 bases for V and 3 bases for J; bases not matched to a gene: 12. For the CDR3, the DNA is TGTGCCAGTAGTGCTCGGGACAGGGGTTCCCTTTACTATGGCTACACCTTC. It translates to CASSARDRGSLYYGYTF.

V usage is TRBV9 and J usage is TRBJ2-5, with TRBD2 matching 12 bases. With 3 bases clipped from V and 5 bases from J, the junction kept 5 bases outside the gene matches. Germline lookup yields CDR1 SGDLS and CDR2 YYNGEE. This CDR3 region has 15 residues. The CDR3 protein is CASSELAGGWETQYF. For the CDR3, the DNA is TGTGCCAGCAGCGAACTAGCGGGGGGCTGGGAGACCCAGTACTTC.

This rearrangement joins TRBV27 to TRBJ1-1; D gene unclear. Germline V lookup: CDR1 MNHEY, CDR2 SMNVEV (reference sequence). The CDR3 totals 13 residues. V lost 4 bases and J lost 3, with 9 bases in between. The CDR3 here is CASSWRVDTEAFF. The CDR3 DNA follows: TGTGCCAGCAGTTGGAGGGTGGACACTGAAGCTTTCTTT.

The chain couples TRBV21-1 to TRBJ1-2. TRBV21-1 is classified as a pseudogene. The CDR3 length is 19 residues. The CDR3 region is CASSMPAVECVKANYGYTF. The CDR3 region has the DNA TGTGCCAGCAGCATGCCGGCAGTTGAGTGTGTGAAAGCTAACTATGGCTACACCTTC.

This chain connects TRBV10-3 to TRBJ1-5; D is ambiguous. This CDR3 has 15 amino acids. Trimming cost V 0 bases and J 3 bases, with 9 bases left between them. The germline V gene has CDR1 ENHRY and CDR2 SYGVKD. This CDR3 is CAISESIQNNQPQHF. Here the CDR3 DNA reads TGTGCCATCAGTGAGTCGATACAGAACAATCAGCCCCAGCATTTT.

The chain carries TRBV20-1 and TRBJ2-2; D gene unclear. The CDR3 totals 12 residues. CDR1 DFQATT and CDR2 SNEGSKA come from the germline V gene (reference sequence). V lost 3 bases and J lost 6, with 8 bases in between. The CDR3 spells CSASLNPGELFF. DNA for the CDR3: TGCAGTGCTAGTTTAAACCCCGGGGAGCTGTTTTTT.